The next 22 T cell receptor beta chains were all read from a single sample in a study of cytomegalovirus exposure and HLA in healthy donors. The PCR used 60 Vbeta and 13 Jbeta primers. Assay used: immunoSEQ multiplex PCR; TCRdb lists only in-frame clones, some missing. The table includes about 150,000 clones, 80% detected once. The sequenced material came from PBMCs. These receptors all stem from a woman between 40 and 50 years old in good health and CMV-seropositive.

This sequence joins TRBV4-2 and TRBJ1-1; 8 bases agree with TRBD1. This CDR3 has 16 residues. Germline CDR1 LGHNA, CDR2 YNFKEQ. V lost 4 bases to trimming and J lost 5 bases; unmatched junction nucleotides: 12. Written as DNA, the CDR3 is TGTGCCAGCAGCCCGCCGACAGGGGCGATTCGTACTGAAGCTTTCTTT. Its translation is CASSPPTGAIRTEAFF.

This clone was detected only a few times. The V gene is TRBV5-1, the J gene TRBJ2-1, with TRBD2 identical over 8 bases. The CDR3 covers 15 residues. CDR1 is SGHRS, CDR2 YFSETQ, per germline. The V gene end was trimmed by 0 bases and the J gene end by 5 bases; junction bases not matched to a gene: 4. CDR3 in amino acids: CASSLVLAENNEQFF. The CDR3 coding sequence is TGCGCCAGCAGCTTGGTACTAGCGGAGAACAATGAGCAGTTCTTC. Full variable domain (rest looked up from reference TRBV5-1 and TRBJ2-1): KAGVTQTPRYLIKTRGQQVTLSCSPISGHRSVSWYQQTPGQGLQFLFEYFSETQRNKGNFPGRFSGRQFSNSRSEMNVSTLELGDSALYLCASSLVLAENNEQFFGPGTRLTVL.

This clone has a single count. The V call is TRBV19, the J call TRBJ2-2; 14 nucleotides align to TRBD2. The CDR3 totals 16 residues. Germline trimming cut 5 bases from V and 7 bases from J; bases unmatched to any gene: 6. Germline V gene sequence: CDR1 LNHDA, CDR2 SQIVND (reference sequence). The CDR3 region has the DNA TGTGCCAGTAGTGCGAGACTAGCGGGAGGGCACGGGGAGCTGTTTTTT. As protein: CASSARLAGGHGELFF. Drawing the rest from reference TRBV19 and TRBJ2-2, the complete variable domain is DGGITQSPKYLFRKEGQNVTLSCEQNLNHDAMYWYRQDPGQGLRLIYYSQIVNDFQKGDIAEGYSVSREKKESFPLTVTSAQKNPTAFYLCASSARLAGGHGELFFGEGSRLTVL.

This chain's CDR3 is CASSDEAGTQGYYEQYF. In DNA, the CDR3 is TGTGCCAGCAGCGACGAGGCGGGAACCCAAGGTTACTACGAGCAGTACTTC. V is TRBV5-5 and J is TRBJ2-7; D perhaps matches TRBD2 (6 bases). Germline V CDR1 and CDR2: SGHKS, YYEKEE (reference sequence). The CDR3 runs 17 residues. Trimming left V 4 bases short and J 3 bases short, with 23 bases between.

The V and J genes are TRBV25-1 and TRBJ2-7; 9 positions agree with TRBD1. The germline V gene encodes CDR1 MGHDK and CDR2 SYGVNS. This CDR3 comprises 14 residues. The trim removed 6 bases at V and 4 bases at J, leaving 7 bases unmatched. The CDR3 nucleotides read TGTGCCAGCAGAACCGGGACAGGGATGTACGAGCAGTACTTC. Protein sequence: CASRTGTGMYEQYF.

As to this clone: Different DNA sequences within this sample yield the same CDR3. The chain is built from TRBV9 and TRBJ2-1, with D possibly being TRBD2 (6 bases). This CDR3 has 15 amino acids. CDR1 and CDR2 (germline): SGDLS, YYNGEE. The germline V and J ends were trimmed by 2 bases and 4 bases, with 13 bases remaining between them. Here the CDR3 DNA reads TGTGCCAGCAGCGTTGCCTTCGGAGGGTACAATGAGCAGTTCTTC. Encoded protein: CASSVAFGGYNEQFF.

The gene calls are TRBV4-2 and TRBJ2-7; 8 nucleotides line up with TRBD2. J lost 0 bases, V lost 2 bases, and 3 bases had no gene match. The CDR3 is 15 amino acids. Germline assignment: CDR1 LGHNA and CDR2 YNFKEQ. This CDR3 is CASSQYSGSSYEQYF. The CDR3 nucleotides read TGTGCCAGCAGCCAATACAGCGGGAGCTCCTACGAGCAGTACTTC.

This clone was observed a few times. The rearrangement uses TRBV30 and TRBJ2-7; D might be TRBD1 (6 bases). The length of the CDR3 is 13 residues. Germline values: CDR1 GTSNPN, CDR2 SVGIG (reference sequence). Between the trimmed V and J ends, which lost 0 bases and 8 bases, there was a span of 14 bases. The CDR3 sequence is CAWSVRQEPKQYF. The CDR3 coding sequence is TGTGCCTGGAGTGTACGACAGGAGCCTAAGCAGTACTTC. Together with reference TRBV30 and TRBJ2-7, the CDR3 gives the full variable domain: SQTIHQWPATLVQPVGSPLSLECTVEGTSNPNLYWYRQAAGRGLQLLFYSVGIGQISSEVPQNLSASRPQDRQFILSSKKLLLSDSGFYLCAWSVRQEPKQYFGPGTRLTVT.

About this clone: Sequence at one end of the junction differs from germline and may be a read error. The chain links TRBV7-7 to TRBJ2-5; maybe TRBD1 (5 bases). CDR1 SSHAT and CDR2 FNYEAQ come from the germline V gene (reference sequence). The CDR3 totals 16 residues. This CDR3 reads CASSLAGQGSTQTQYF. The DNA for the CDR3 is TGTGCTAGCAGCTTAGCTGGGCAGGGATCAACCCAGACCCAGTACTTC.

V is TRBV5-1 and J is TRBJ2-1; 11 bases align to TRBD2. This CDR3 has 19 amino acids. The J segment lost 2 bases and the V segment lost 4 bases, leaving 14 bases of the junction unmatched. The germline V gene encodes CDR1 SGHRS and CDR2 YFSETQ. In nucleotides, the CDR3 is TGCGCCAGCAGCCTAAGTGGTAGCGGGAGGGCTGGAACCTACAATGAGCAGTTCTTC. Protein: CASSLSGSGRAGTYNEQFF.

The J gene is TRBJ1-1, the V gene TRBV7-2; D is perhaps TRBD1 (5 bases). This CDR3 spans 14 amino acids. CDR1 is SGHTA, CDR2 FQGNSA, per germline. Trimming stripped 5 bases from V and 7 bases from J, with 17 bases between. The CDR3 DNA follows: TGTGCCAGCAGCCCTCGAGCAGGGAAGCATGAAGCTTTCTTT. It encodes CASSPRAGKHEAFF.

This clone was counted only a few times. The CDR3 here is CASKSTGLSEAFF. In DNA, the CDR3 is TGTGCCAGCAAATCGACAGGGCTTTCTGAAGCTTTCTTT. This chain links TRBV6-5 with TRBJ1-1, with 7 bases matching TRBD1. The CDR3 sequence is 13 residues long. CDR1 and CDR2 from the germline V gene are MNHEY and SVGAGI. The J segment lost 6 bases and the V segment lost 7 bases, leaving 8 bases of the junction unmatched.

For the CDR3, the DNA is TGCGCCAGCAGCTTGGTGGCGGGGCCGTCCTACGAGCAGTACTTC. It translates to CASSLVAGPSYEQYF. The chain combines TRBV5-1 with TRBJ2-7, with D perhaps TRBD2 (6 bases). Between the trimmed V and J ends, which lost 0 bases and 1 base, there was a span of 11 bases. The germline V gene has CDR1 SGHRS and CDR2 YFSETQ. The CDR3 spans 15 residues.

The chain links TRBV5-1 to TRBJ2-3; 7 bases align to TRBD2. The CDR3 length is 15 residues. CDR1 is SGHRS, CDR2 YFSETQ, per germline. Trimming cost V 0 bases and J 2 bases; bases outside gene matches: 3. The CDR3 loop is CASSLAGGITDTQYF. DNA for the CDR3: TGCGCCAGCAGCTTGGCGGGGGGAATCACAGATACGCAGTATTTT. Using reference TRBV5-1 and TRBJ2-3 for the parts outside the CDR3, the full variable domain is KAGVTQTPRYLIKTRGQQVTLSCSPISGHRSVSWYQQTPGQGLQFLFEYFSETQRNKGNFPGRFSGRQFSNSRSEMNVSTLELGDSALYLCASSLAGGITDTQYFGPGTRLTVL.

The rearrangement links TRBV5-1 to TRBJ1-1, with TRBD1 matching 7 bases. J gave up 1 base and V 0 bases, and 6 bases lay outside the gene matches. There are 16 residues in the CDR3. In germline, CDR1 is SGHRS, CDR2 YFSETQ. The CDR3 sequence: CASSLVSGQPNTEAFF. The CDR3 nucleotides read TGCGCCAGCAGCTTGGTTTCGGGACAGCCGAACACTGAAGCTTTCTTT.

The chain joins TRBV5-1 to TRBJ2-5; TRBD1 matches at 9 bases. Germline lookup yields CDR1 SGHRS and CDR2 YFSETQ. The CDR3 covers 14 residues. J lost 5 bases, V lost 4 bases, and 6 bases had no gene match. The CDR3 loop reads CASSTDRGRETQYF. The CDR3 DNA reads as TGCGCCAGCAGCACGGACAGGGGACGGGAGACCCAGTACTTC.

The rearrangement uses TRBV5-1 and TRBJ2-3; 10 nucleotides align to TRBD2. Per germline, CDR1 SGHRS and CDR2 YFSETQ. With V trimmed by 4 bases and J by 4 bases, 9 bases remained unmatched. CDR3 length equals 16 residues. The CDR3 DNA reads TGCGCCAGCAGCCTTGTAGCGGGAGGTCGGGCAGATACGCAGTATTTT. It specifies CASSLVAGGRADTQYF.

This clone was detected only a few times. V is TRBV5-1 and J is TRBJ2-4, with a possible D match to TRBD2 (6 bases). This CDR3 is built from 16 residues. The germline gives CDR1 SGHRS, CDR2 YFSETQ. Trimming stripped 4 bases from V and 2 bases from J, with 16 bases between. The CDR3 protein is CASSRDFQGTKNIQYF. CDR3 sequence (DNA): TGCGCCAGCAGCCGGGACTTCCAAGGAACCAAAAACATTCAGTACTTC.

This sequence joins TRBV9 and TRBJ2-1; D is possibly TRBD2 (5 bases). Germline-derived CDR1 and CDR2 are SGDLS and YYNGEE. CDR3 length equals 15 residues. Trimming took off 3 bases at V and 0 bases at J, with 10 bases between the two ends. The CDR3 sequence: CASSADWSSYNEQFF. DNA of the CDR3: TGTGCCAGCAGCGCGGACTGGAGCTCCTACAATGAGCAGTTCTTC.

The genes are TRBV7-6 and TRBJ2-1, with 9 bases matching TRBD2. Germline V gene sequence: CDR1 SGHVS, CDR2 FNYEAQ. Trimming removed 4 bases from V and 7 bases from J; junction bases left unmatched: 14. This CDR3 comprises 17 residues. CDR3 in amino acids: CASSSQGLREGRNEQFF. The DNA of the CDR3 is TGTGCCAGCAGCTCCCAGGGTTTGCGGGAGGGCCGGAATGAGCAGTTCTTC. The whole variable domain, filled in from reference TRBV7-6 and TRBJ2-1, reads GAGVSQSPRYKVTKRGQDVALRCDPISGHVSLYWYRQALGQGPEFLTYFNYEAQQDKSGLPNDRFSAERPEGSISTLTIQRTEQRDSAMYRCASSSQGLREGRNEQFFGPGTRLTVL.

The J gene is TRBJ1-1, the V gene TRBV5-1, with 7 positions matching TRBD1. CDR1 and CDR2 from the germline V gene are SGHRS and YFSETQ. The junction had 2 bases not matched to a gene; V was cut back by 2 bases and J by 1 base. The CDR3 has 14 residues. The CDR3 DNA follows: TGCGCCAGCAGCTTTTCAGGGGGGAACACTGAAGCTTTCTTT. Protein sequence: CASSFSGGNTEAFF.

This clone appeared a single time. The chain is built from TRBV19 and TRBJ1-5; 10 nucleotides line up with TRBD1. The germline V gene has CDR1 LNHDA and CDR2 SQIVND (reference sequence). There are 14 residues in the CDR3. The J segment lost 5 bases and the V segment lost 6 bases, leaving 4 bases of the junction unmatched. CDR3 sequence (DNA): TGTGCCAGTAGCACCGGGACAGGGGATCAGCCCCAGCATTTT. Translating it yields CASSTGTGDQPQHF.